The 27 T cell receptor beta chains below come from one sample, sequenced in a study of blood T cells in healthy people across ages. For the second PCR, which ran for about 6 to 11 cycles, a sample-barcoded 5' primer and a J-beta primer mix were used. TCRdb called the 5' RACE reads again in MiXCR, with one record for every CDR3 protein. The table records about 1.6 million distinct CDR3 sequences, roughly 30% of them present only once. Material: blood. These receptors were collected from a woman aged 25 to 39 in good health.

The rearrangement uses TRBV9 and TRBJ2-7; 8 bases fit TRBD1. CDR3 length: 15 residues. Germline V CDR1 and CDR2: SGDLS, YYNGEE. The ends lost 0 bases at V and 5 bases at J; junction bases unmatched: 7. The CDR3 reads CASSVGWTGLDEQYF. The CDR3 DNA sequence: TGTGCCAGCAGCGTAGGCTGGACAGGGCTCGACGAGCAGTACTTC.

This clonotype was detected a few times. The genes are TRBV20-1 and TRBJ2-3; D is unresolved. Germline V gene sequence: CDR1 DFQATT, CDR2 SNEGSKA (reference sequence). This CDR3 comprises 12 residues. Trimming stripped 5 bases from V and 6 bases from J, with 12 bases between. In DNA, the CDR3 is TGCAGTGCTTTCATGACTCGGGATACGCAGTATTTT. Translated, it gives CSAFMTRDTQYF.

This clonotype showed up many times. This chain joins TRBV20-1 and TRBJ2-7, with 8 bases fitting TRBD1. CDR1 and CDR2 (germline): DFQATT, SNEGSKA (reference sequence). The CDR3 extends over 13 amino acids. Unmatched junction bases numbered 5, after V lost 4 bases and J lost 3 bases. The CDR3 is CSANPGGRYEQYF. CDR3 nucleotides: TGCAGTGCTAACCCAGGGGGCCGCTACGAGCAGTACTTC.

The chain combines TRBV15 with TRBJ1-2, with D unresolved. Germline values: CDR1 LNHNV, CDR2 YYDKDF (reference sequence). The CDR3 runs 16 residues. V was cut by 0 bases and J by 6 bases, with 17 bases left in between. The CDR3 sequence: CATSRDGQTRIHGYTF. In DNA form, the CDR3 reads TGTGCCACCAGCAGAGATGGTCAAACACGGATCCATGGCTACACCTTC.

The chain combines TRBV28 with TRBJ2-1; TRBD2 matches at 11 bases. V lost 11 bases and J lost 7; bases outside the gene matches: 10. The CDR3 totals 14 residues. CDR1 is MDHEN and CDR2 is SYDVKM in the germline V gene. The CDR3 region is CARNPSGRTNEQFF. CDR3 coding DNA: TGTGCCCGCAACCCTAGCGGGAGGACTAATGAGCAGTTCTTC.

As to this clonotype: The junction and the germline gene differ at one end; a read error may be behind it. This rearrangement joins TRBV20-1 to TRBJ1-1, with D unclear. CDR1 DFQATT and CDR2 SNEGSKA come from the germline V gene (reference sequence). CDR3 length: 12 residues. CDR3 sequence: CSAGETDTEAFF. The CDR3 DNA follows: TGCAGTGCTGGAGAGACGGACACTGAAGCTTTCTTT.

This rearrangement joins TRBV3-1 to TRBJ2-3; 8 bases match TRBD1. The ends lost 0 bases at V and 3 bases at J; junction bases unmatched: 8. Germline CDR1 and CDR2: LGHDT and YNNKEL (reference sequence). The CDR3 length is 17 residues. The CDR3 protein is CASSQDTAGGWTDTQYF. CDR3 in DNA: TGTGCCAGCAGCCAAGATACGGCAGGGGGCTGGACAGATACGCAGTATTTT.

The genes are TRBV5-1 and TRBJ1-1; D is perhaps TRBD1 (5 bases). This CDR3 contains 15 residues. From germline, CDR1 is SGHRS and CDR2 YFSETQ. With 1 base removed from V and 1 base from J, the gap between germline ends came to 11 bases. The CDR3 protein is CASSLRGSPNTEAFF. The CDR3 region has the DNA TGCGCCAGCAGCTTGCGGGGGTCCCCGAACACTGAAGCTTTCTTT. Drawing the rest from reference TRBV5-1 and TRBJ1-1, the complete variable domain is KAGVTQTPRYLIKTRGQQVTLSCSPISGHRSVSWYQQTPGQGLQFLFEYFSETQRNKGNFPGRFSGRQFSNSRSEMNVSTLELGDSALYLCASSLRGSPNTEAFFGQGTRLTVV.

The table lists this clonotype with a few counts. CDR3 residues: CASSSGQGKTDTQYF. The CDR3 DNA follows: TGTGCCAGCAGTTCGGGGCAGGGGAAAACAGATACGCAGTATTTT. The chain recombines TRBV27 with TRBJ2-3; TRBD1 is a possible D gene (6 bases). The V end lost 4 bases, the J end lost 3 bases, and 14 bases lay between the germline ends. Looked up from germline, CDR1 is MNHEY and CDR2 is SMNVEV (reference sequence). The CDR3 is made up of 15 amino acids.

This clonotype was counted ten times or more. This chain connects TRBV11-2 to TRBJ2-7; D ambiguous. V dropped 0 bases and J dropped 6 bases, with 6 bases sitting between them. Germline CDR1 SGHAT, CDR2 FQNNGV. CDR3 size: 12 residues. The DNA for the CDR3 is TGTGCCAGCAGCTTAGAATTGGCCGAGCAGTACTTC. Amino acids: CASSLELAEQYF.

This clonotype was observed many times. The chain recombines TRBV4-1 with TRBJ2-5; D is unclear. V gave up 7 bases and J gave up 2 bases, with 14 bases separating them. The CDR3 covers 14 residues. Germline CDR1 MGHRA, CDR2 YSYEKL. CDR3 coding DNA: TGCGCCAGCAAACCCCTGAGACAACAAGAGACCCAGTACTTC. Translated: CASKPLRQQETQYF.

The chain combines TRBV24-1 with TRBJ2-1; D is ambiguous. Trimming stripped 4 bases from V and 5 bases from J, with 20 bases between. This CDR3 comprises 17 residues. Germline CDR1 is KGHDR and CDR2 is SFDVKD. The CDR3 DNA sequence: TGTGCCACCAGTGACCCCCGGGCTACGGGTTTAAACAATGAGCAGTTCTTC. The encoded protein is CATSDPRATGLNNEQFF.

V and J are TRBV20-1 and TRBJ2-1, with unresolved D. Germline CDR1 is DFQATT and CDR2 is SNEGSKA (reference sequence). V lost 2 bases and J 6 bases, leaving 20 bases between the germline ends. The CDR3 totals 16 residues. CDR3 DNA sequence: TGCAGTGCTAGAAATGCCGGGCCCGGGCTTGTCAATGAGCAGTTCTTC. Its translation is CSARNAGPGLVNEQFF.

This clonotype was seen at least ten times. The chain is built from TRBV5-1 and TRBJ2-1; 13 nucleotides line up with TRBD2. Trimming cost V 0 bases and J 0 bases; bases outside gene matches: 9. The germline gives CDR1 SGHRS, CDR2 YFSETQ. The CDR3 is 20 residues long. In nucleotides, the CDR3 is TGCGCCAGCAGCTTGGATTGGACTAGCGGGGGAGAAAGCTCCTACAATGAGCAGTTCTTC. It is translated as CASSLDWTSGGESSYNEQFF.

There are a few counts of this clonotype. The chain combines TRBV6-6 with TRBJ1-2; TRBD1 matches 10 bases. Germline CDR1 and CDR2: MNHNY and SVGAGI (reference sequence). There are 15 residues in the CDR3. J gave up 6 bases and V 5 bases, and 9 bases lay outside the gene matches. The CDR3 sequence: CASSPDRGQGNGYTF. CDR3 bases: TGTGCCAGCAGTCCCGACAGGGGGCAAGGGAATGGCTACACCTTC.

Ten or more counts support this clonotype. The chain is built from TRBV20-1 and TRBJ2-6; D is perhaps TRBD1 (5 bases). The germline V gene encodes CDR1 DFQATT and CDR2 SNEGSKA (reference sequence). The CDR3 runs to 16 residues. Trimming pared 6 bases from V and 0 bases from J, leaving 15 bases between. This CDR3 reads CSARVQGSSGANVLTF. CDR3 sequence (DNA): TGCAGTGCCAGGGTGCAGGGTAGCTCTGGGGCCAACGTCCTGACTTTC.

The V call is TRBV28, the J call TRBJ2-7; D is possibly TRBD2 (5 bases). CDR1 and CDR2 from the germline V gene are MDHEN and SYDVKM. The CDR3 sequence is 15 residues long. Trimming stripped 7 bases from V and 2 bases from J, with 18 bases between. The CDR3 DNA follows: TGTGCCAGCACCACTGTGGCGGGTCTCCCCTACGAGCAGTACTTC. It translates to CASTTVAGLPYEQYF.

J is TRBJ2-1 and V is TRBV30, with unresolved D. Per the germline V gene, CDR1 is GTSNPN and CDR2 is SVGIG (reference sequence). V was pared by 0 bases and J by 6 bases, with 9 bases between. The CDR3 consists of 13 residues. Written as DNA, the CDR3 is TGTGCCTGGAGTGTAGGTGGCGTCAATGAGCAGTTCTTC. It specifies CAWSVGGVNEQFF.

V usage is TRBV20-1 and J usage is TRBJ2-1, with D perhaps TRBD1 or TRBD2 (5 bases each). Germline-derived CDR1 and CDR2 are DFQATT and SNEGSKA (reference sequence). Trimming removed 3 bases from V and 6 bases from J, with 18 bases in between. This CDR3 comprises 15 residues. The CDR3 loop reads CSASPPGPWGNEQFF. CDR3 nucleotide sequence: TGCAGTGCTAGCCCTCCGGGACCGTGGGGCAATGAGCAGTTCTTC.

This clonotype was counted many times. The rearrangement joins TRBV28 to TRBJ2-3; TRBD2 agrees at 7 bases. Germline V gene sequence: CDR1 MDHEN, CDR2 SYDVKM. V lost 5 bases, J lost 5 bases, and 1 base stayed unmatched. This CDR3 comprises 12 residues. CDR3 sequence (DNA): TGTGCCAGCAGTGGGGGGGTAGATACGCAGTATTTT. Translated, it gives CASSGGVDTQYF.

J is TRBJ2-1 and V is TRBV20-1, with 9 bases lining up with TRBD2. This CDR3 region has 15 residues. CDR1 and CDR2 (germline): DFQATT, SNEGSKA (reference sequence). V shed 4 bases and J 5 bases; nucleotides not matched to a gene: 9. The CDR3 sequence: CSAIVRASGNNEQFF. DNA for the CDR3: TGCAGTGCTATCGTCCGGGCTAGCGGGAACAATGAGCAGTTCTTC.

This clonotype came up a few times. CDR3 region: CASSTGTGFYEQYF. The CDR3 region has the DNA TGTGCCAGCAGCACCGGGACAGGGTTCTACGAGCAGTACTTC. J is TRBJ2-7 and V is TRBV2; 9 bases agree with TRBD1. Trimming at V came to 6 bases and at J to 3 bases, leaving 6 bases not matched to a gene. The germline CDR1 and CDR2 sequences are SNHLY and FYNNEI. The CDR3 sequence is 14 residues long.

J is TRBJ1-4 and V is TRBV7-9; D gene ambiguous. The germline V gene encodes CDR1 SEHNR and CDR2 FQNEAQ (reference sequence). V shed 5 bases and J shed 8 bases, with 9 bases lying between them. The CDR3 has 12 amino acids. As DNA, the CDR3 is TGTGCCAGCAGCCGGGCAACGGAAAAACTGTTTTTT. Translating gives CASSRATEKLFF.

The chain couples TRBV29-1 to TRBJ2-1, with TRBD2 matching 9 bases. Unmatched junction bases numbered 22, after V lost 3 bases and J lost 4 bases. The CDR3 runs 20 residues. Per germline, CDR1 SQVTM and CDR2 ANQGSEA. CDR3 sequence: CSVEGQVPSNSGRGYNEQFF. For the CDR3, the DNA is TGCAGCGTTGAGGGTCAGGTACCTTCAAATAGCGGGAGAGGATACAATGAGCAGTTCTTC.

This clonotype was seen only a few times. The chain is built from TRBV7-8 and TRBJ2-7; maybe TRBD1 (6 bases). The V and J ends lost 10 bases and 0 bases respectively, with 19 bases between them. This CDR3 spans 15 amino acids. Germline-derived CDR1 and CDR2 are SGHVS and FQNEAQ. Here the CDR3 DNA reads TGTGCCACCGCCCTGTCCGGGACAAGCTCCTACGAGCAGTACTTC. Its protein product is CATALSGTSSYEQYF. The whole variable domain, remainder taken from reference TRBV7-8 and TRBJ2-7, is GAGVSQSPRYKVAKRGQDVALRCDPISGHVSLFWYQQALGQGPEFLTYFQNEAQLDKSGLPSDRFFAERPEGSVSTLKIQRTQQEDSAVYLCATALSGTSSYEQYFGPGTRLTVT.

Only a few counts were recorded for this clonotype. The chain carries TRBV9 and TRBJ1-2, with 8 positions matching TRBD1. CDR1 and CDR2 (germline): SGDLS, YYNGEE. This CDR3 region has 17 residues. The ends lost 3 bases at V and 3 bases at J; junction bases unmatched: 13. As DNA, the CDR3 is TGTGCCAGCAGCGGAGGTACTTCCCGGGACAGGTACTATGGCTACACCTTC. Protein product: CASSGGTSRDRYYGYTF.

This clonotype came up many times. The rearrangement links TRBV4-1 to TRBJ1-2, with 7 positions matching TRBD1. The V gene end was trimmed by 3 bases and the J gene end by 2 bases; junction bases not matched to a gene: 3. From germline, CDR1 is MGHRA and CDR2 YSYEKL. The CDR3 contains 14 residues. CDR3 amino acids: CASSHTDRNYGYTF. The DNA of the CDR3 is TGCGCCAGCAGCCATACGGACAGGAACTATGGCTACACCTTC.